A selection of T cell receptor beta chains follows, all from one sample in a study of cytomegalovirus exposure and HLA in healthy donors. Profiling relied on immunoSEQ multiplex PCR, and the TCRdb table lists in-frame clones only, not all of them. The sample features 150,000 to 200,000 clones, with under 6.5% in its top ten. Sequencing was performed on PBMCs. The origin of the receptors is a man aged 25-45 years in good health and CMV-seronegative. Both conserved end residues are part of each CDR3. The D gene is left open where the match is weak.

TRBJ2-1 | - | TRBV7-8 | CASSTNSPGEQFF | TGTGCCAGCAGCACTAACTCCCCCGGCGAGCAGTTCTTC
TRBJ1-5 | - | TRBV28 | CASSFEVGTLGQPQHF | TGTGCCAGCAGTTTTGAGGTTGGGACACTCGGTCAGCCCCAGCATTTT
TRBJ2-7 | TRBD1 | TRBV4-3 | CASSQVTTGDGEQYF | TGCGCCAGCAGCCAAGTTACCACAGGGGATGGTGAGCAGTACTTC
TRBJ2-7 | - | TRBV5-1 | CATRAGGGGYEQYF | TGCGCCACCAGGGCAGGGGGCGGGGGCTACGAGCAGTACTTC
TRBJ1-4 | - | TRBV5-4 | CASSLEGTRSEKLFF | TGTGCCAGCAGCTTGGAAGGGACACGAAGTGAAAAACTGTTTTTT
TRBJ2-5 | TRBD1 | TRBV7-9 | CAGSPGTGFGTQYF | TGTGCCGGCAGCCCCGGGACAGGGTTCGGGACCCAGTACTTC
TRBJ1-3 | TRBD1 | TRBV7-6 | CASSVDTGGNTIYF | TGTGCCAGCAGCGTTGACACAGGGGGGAACACCATATATTTT
TRBJ2-7 | TRBD2 | TRBV27 | CASSLRFRSGRVYEQYF | TGTGCCAGCAGTTTAAGGTTTCGGAGCGGGAGGGTCTACGAGCAGTACTTC
TRBJ2-7 | - | TRBV5-6 | CASSLWQSVHLGHEQYF | TGTGCCAGCAGCTTGTGGCAGTCGGTACACCTTGGACACGAGCAGTACTTC
TRBJ2-1 | TRBD2 | TRBV7-9 | CASSRGLAGGTEQFF | TGTGCCAGCAGCCGCGGTCTAGCGGGAGGCACTGAGCAGTTCTTC
TRBJ1-2 | TRBD1 | TRBV18 | CASSNTTGQGTYGYTF | TGTGCCAGCTCCAACACGACGGGACAGGGCACCTATGGCTACACCTTC
TRBJ1-2 | TRBD1 | TRBV20-1 | CSAIRGYGYTF | TGCAGTGCTATCAGGGGGTATGGCTACACCTTC
TRBJ2-3 | TRBD1 | TRBV28 | CASSFANTGGIDTQYF | TGTGCCAGCAGTTTTGCCAACACAGGGGGCATCGATACGCAGTATTTT
TRBJ2-1 | - | TRBV6-5 | CASGEARHEQFF | TGTGCCAGCGGGGAGGCGAGGCATGAGCAGTTCTTC
TRBJ2-5 | - | TRBV5-4 | CASSSPGGSGTQYF | TGTGCCAGCAGCTCCCCAGGAGGGAGCGGGACCCAGTACTTC
TRBJ2-2 | - | TRBV11-2 | CASSLELNTGELFF | TGTGCCAGCAGCTTAGAACTGAACACCGGGGAGCTGTTTTTT
TRBJ2-3 | - | TRBV14 | CASSQGDSLTQYF | TGTGCCAGCAGCCAAGGCGACTCTCTTACGCAGTATTTT
TRBJ2-7 | - | TRBV7-2 | CASSWTFRDTYEQYF | TGTGCCAGCAGCTGGACCTTCCGGGACACTTACGAGCAGTACTTC
TRBJ2-4 | - | TRBV16 | CASSQGGLAKNIQYF | TGTGCCAGCAGCCAAGGGGGCCTAGCCAAAAACATTCAGTACTTC
TRBJ2-1 | TRBD1 | TRBV7-9 | CASRTGGEQFF | TGTGCCAGCAGAACAGGGGGTGAGCAGTTCTTC
TRBJ1-2 | TRBD1 | TRBV5-5 | CASSLQAGGISNYGYTF | TGTGCCAGCAGCTTGCAGGCAGGGGGGATTTCTAACTATGGCTACACCTTC
TRBJ1-2 | - | TRBV5-5 | CASSFTLYGYTF | TGTGCCAGCAGCTTTACTCTCTATGGCTACACCTTC
TRBJ1-1 | - | TRBV6-1 | CASSETLTGSEAFF | TGTGCCAGCAGTGAAACCCTGACAGGCTCTGAAGCTTTCTTT
TRBJ1-1 | - | TRBV6-5 | CASSRDSTEAFF | TGTGCCAGCAGCCGCGACAGCACTGAAGCTTTCTTT
TRBJ1-5 | TRBD1 | TRBV6-8 | CASSYSITGGWRQPQHF | TGTGCCAGCAGTTACTCGATTACAGGGGGTTGGCGACAGCCCCAGCATTTT
TRBJ1-5 | TRBD1 | TRBV30 | CAWNGQGRGFGQPQHF | TGTGCCTGGAACGGACAGGGGAGAGGTTTCGGTCAGCCCCAGCATTTT
TRBJ2-2 | TRBD2 | TRBV4-3 | CASSLTSGDGELFF | TGCGCCAGCAGCCTCACTAGCGGGGACGGGGAGCTGTTTTTT
TRBJ1-5 | - | TRBV27 | CASSLEGYNQPQHF | TGTGCCAGCAGTTTAGAGGGTTACAATCAGCCCCAGCATTTT
TRBJ1-5 | TRBD1 | TRBV18 | CASSPDRGVNQPQHF | TGTGCCAGCTCACCTGACAGGGGGGTAAATCAGCCCCAGCATTTT
TRBJ2-1 | - | TRBV7-6 | CASSLETSWQITGHEQFF | TGTGCCAGCAGCCTAGAGACCTCCTGGCAAATAACAGGGCATGAGCAGTTCTTC
TRBJ2-4 | TRBD2 | TRBV19 | CASSRVAGTLAKNIQYF | TGTGCCAGTTCCCGGGTAGCGGGGACACTAGCCAAAAACATTCAGTACTTC
TRBJ2-5 | TRBD2 | TRBV7-2 | CASSFSGGQETQYF | TGTGCCAGCAGCTTCAGCGGGGGGCAAGAGACCCAGTACTTC
TRBJ2-7 | - | TRBV27 | CASSYTGGRRYEQYF | TGTGCCAGCAGTTACACTGGGGGCAGGAGATACGAGCAGTACTTC
TRBJ2-7 | TRBD1 | TRBV7-9 | CASSPGGEQYF | TGTGCCAGCAGCCCAGGGGGTGAGCAGTACTTC
TRBJ1-1 | - | TRBV2 | CASSSQERTEAFF | TGTGCCAGCAGTAGCCAGGAAAGAACTGAAGCTTTCTTT
TRBJ2-7 | TRBD2 | TRBV7-2 | CASRNPGLAYEQYF | TGTGCCAGCAGGAACCCGGGACTAGCATACGAGCAGTACTTC
TRBJ2-7 | - | TRBV10-3 | CAVGAGDSYEQYF | TGTGCCGTTGGGGCAGGGGACTCCTACGAGCAGTACTTC
TRBJ2-7 | - | TRBV4-1 | CASSHPRGTEYEQYF | TGCGCCAGCAGCCATCCCCGGGGGACAGAATACGAGCAGTACTTC
TRBJ1-2 | - | TRBV25-1 | CASSAGQTHGYTF | TGTGCCAGCAGTGCCGGACAGACTCATGGCTACACCTTC
TRBJ1-2 | - | TRBV15 | CATSWVGGNINYGYTF | TGTGCCACCAGCTGGGTCGGCGGTAACATTAACTATGGCTACACCTTC
TRBJ1-5 | TRBD1 | TRBV6-1 | CASSDTGEQPQHF | TGTGCCAGCAGTGACACAGGGGAACAGCCCCAGCATTTT
TRBJ1-3 | TRBD1 | TRBV9 | CASRRTGPFSGNTIYF | TGTGCCAGCAGACGGACAGGGCCCTTCTCTGGAAACACCATATATTTT
TRBJ2-1 | TRBD2 | TRBV27 | CASSFRSRAGGRNEQFF | TGTGCCAGCAGTTTCAGGTCGCGAGCGGGAGGGCGGAATGAGCAGTTCTTC
TRBJ1-5 | - | TRBV6-6 | CAIRQQDQPQHF | TGTGCCATCAGACAGCAGGATCAGCCCCAGCATTTT
TRBJ2-7 | TRBD1 | TRBV9 | CASTRTGELLREQYF | TGTGCCAGCACCCGGACAGGCGAACTTCTACGAGAACAGTACTTC
TRBJ2-7 | TRBD2 | TRBV19 | CASSPNAGGEQQYF | TGTGCCAGTAGTCCCAACGCCGGGGGGGAACAGCAGTACTTC
TRBJ2-3 | - | TRBV6-1 | CASSEGTALSTDTQYF | TGTGCCAGCAGTGAAGGGACAGCCCTTAGCACAGATACGCAGTATTTT
TRBJ2-3 | - | TRBV5-1 | CASSQASSTDTQYF | TGCGCCAGCAGCCAAGCTAGCAGCACAGATACGCAGTATTTT
TRBJ2-7 | - | TRBV2 | CASRANTGYEQYF | TGTGCCAGCAGAGCGAACACAGGCTACGAGCAGTACTTC
TRBJ1-2 | - | TRBV27 | CASSPPRGWGYGYTF | TGTGCCAGCAGTCCCCCCAGGGGATGGGGCTATGGCTACACCTTC
TRBJ2-7 | - | TRBV19 | CASSAGITYEQYF | TGTGCCAGTAGTGCAGGAATCACCTACGAGCAGTACTTC